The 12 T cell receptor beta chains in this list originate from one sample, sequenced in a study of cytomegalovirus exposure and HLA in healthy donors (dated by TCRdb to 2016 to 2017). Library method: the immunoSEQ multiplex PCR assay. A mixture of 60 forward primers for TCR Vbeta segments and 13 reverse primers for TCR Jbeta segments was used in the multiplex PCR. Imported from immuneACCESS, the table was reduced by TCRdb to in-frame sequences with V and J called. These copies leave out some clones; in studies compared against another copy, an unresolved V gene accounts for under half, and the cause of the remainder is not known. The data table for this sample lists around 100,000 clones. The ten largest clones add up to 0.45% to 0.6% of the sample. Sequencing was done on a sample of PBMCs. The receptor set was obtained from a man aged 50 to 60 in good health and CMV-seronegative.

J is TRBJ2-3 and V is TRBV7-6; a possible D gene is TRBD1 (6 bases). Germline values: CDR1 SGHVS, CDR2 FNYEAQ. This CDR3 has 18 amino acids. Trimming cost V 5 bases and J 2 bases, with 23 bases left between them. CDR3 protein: CASSERDTGQIVTDTQYF. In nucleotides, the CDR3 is TGTGCCAGCAGCGAACGGGACACGGGACAAATAGTCACAGATACGCAGTATTTT. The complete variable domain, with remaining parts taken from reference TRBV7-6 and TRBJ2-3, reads GAGVSQSPRYKVTKRGQDVALRCDPISGHVSLYWYRQALGQGPEFLTYFNYEAQQDKSGLPNDRFSAERPEGSISTLTIQRTEQRDSAMYRCASSERDTGQIVTDTQYFGPGTRLTVL.

For the CDR3, the DNA is TGTGCCAGCAGCTTGGGACTAGCGGGAAGGGAGACCCAGTACTTC. It yields the protein CASSLGLAGRETQYF. The chain uses TRBV5-4 and TRBJ2-5, with TRBD2 matching over 11 bases. This CDR3 is 15 amino acids long. Germline lookup yields CDR1 SGHNT and CDR2 YYREEE (reference sequence). Trimming removed 0 bases from V and 5 bases from J; junction bases left unmatched: 3. Full variable domain (missing parts from reference TRBV5-4 and TRBJ2-5): ETGVTQSPTHLIKTRGQQVTLRCSSQSGHNTVSWYQQALGQGPQFIFQYYREEENGRGNFPPRFSGLQFPNYSSELNVNALELDDSALYLCASSLGLAGRETQYFGPGTRLLVL.

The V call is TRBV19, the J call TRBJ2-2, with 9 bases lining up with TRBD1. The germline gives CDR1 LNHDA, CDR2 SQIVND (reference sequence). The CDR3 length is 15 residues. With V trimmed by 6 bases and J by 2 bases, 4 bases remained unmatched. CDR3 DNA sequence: TGTGCCAGTAGCTCGGACAGGGGCAACACCGGGGAGCTGTTTTTT. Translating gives CASSSDRGNTGELFF.

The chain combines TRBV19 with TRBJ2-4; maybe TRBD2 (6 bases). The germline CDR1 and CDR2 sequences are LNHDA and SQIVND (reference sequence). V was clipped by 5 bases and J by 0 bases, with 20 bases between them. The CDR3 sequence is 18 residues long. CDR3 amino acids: CASSPEGLGGRAKNIQYF. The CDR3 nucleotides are TGTGCCAGTAGTCCGGAGGGGCTCGGAGGTCGAGCCAAAAACATTCAGTACTTC.

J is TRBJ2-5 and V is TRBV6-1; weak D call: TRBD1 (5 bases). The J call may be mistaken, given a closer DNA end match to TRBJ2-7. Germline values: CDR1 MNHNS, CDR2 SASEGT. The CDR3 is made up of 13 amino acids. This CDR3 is CASSEVGPYEQYF. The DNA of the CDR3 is TGTGCCAGCAGTGAAGTGGGGCCCTACGAGCAGTACTTC.

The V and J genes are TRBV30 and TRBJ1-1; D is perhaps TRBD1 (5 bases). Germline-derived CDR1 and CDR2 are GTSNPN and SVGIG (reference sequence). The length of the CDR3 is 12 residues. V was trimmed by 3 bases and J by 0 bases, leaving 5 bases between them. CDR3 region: CAWRGLNTEAFF. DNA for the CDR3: TGTGCCTGGAGGGGGCTGAACACTGAAGCTTTCTTT.

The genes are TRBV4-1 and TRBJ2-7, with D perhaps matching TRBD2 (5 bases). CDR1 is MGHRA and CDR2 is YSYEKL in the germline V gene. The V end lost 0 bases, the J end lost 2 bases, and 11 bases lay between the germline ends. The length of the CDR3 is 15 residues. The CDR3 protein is CASSQDQVRAYEQYF. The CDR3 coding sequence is TGCGCCAGCAGCCAAGATCAGGTGAGGGCCTACGAGCAGTACTTC.

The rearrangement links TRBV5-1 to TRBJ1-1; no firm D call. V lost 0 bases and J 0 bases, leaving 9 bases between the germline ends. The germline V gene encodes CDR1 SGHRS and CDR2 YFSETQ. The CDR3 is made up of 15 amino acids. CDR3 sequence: CASSLDNPVNTEAFF. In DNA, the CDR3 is TGCGCCAGCAGCTTGGATAATCCAGTGAACACTGAAGCTTTCTTT.

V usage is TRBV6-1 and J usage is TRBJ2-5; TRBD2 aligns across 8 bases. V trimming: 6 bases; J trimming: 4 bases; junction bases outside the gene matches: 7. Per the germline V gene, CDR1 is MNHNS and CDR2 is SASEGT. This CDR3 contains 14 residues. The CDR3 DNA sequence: TGTGCCAGCAGAGCGGGGGAAAGGGGAGAGACCCAGTACTTC. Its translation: CASRAGERGETQYF.

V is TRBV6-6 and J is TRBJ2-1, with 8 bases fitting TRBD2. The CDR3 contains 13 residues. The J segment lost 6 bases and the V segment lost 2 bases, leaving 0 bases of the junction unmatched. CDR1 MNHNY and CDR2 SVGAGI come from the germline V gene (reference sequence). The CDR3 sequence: CASSYLAGNEQFF. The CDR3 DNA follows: TGTGCCAGCAGTTACCTAGCGGGCAATGAGCAGTTCTTC.

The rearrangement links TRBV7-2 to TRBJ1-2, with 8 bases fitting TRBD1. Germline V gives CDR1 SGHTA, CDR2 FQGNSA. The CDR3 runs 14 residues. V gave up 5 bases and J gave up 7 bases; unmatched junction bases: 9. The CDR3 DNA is TGTGCCAGCAGCGCGGACAGGGTAGTGACTGGCTACACCTTC. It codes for CASSADRVVTGYTF.

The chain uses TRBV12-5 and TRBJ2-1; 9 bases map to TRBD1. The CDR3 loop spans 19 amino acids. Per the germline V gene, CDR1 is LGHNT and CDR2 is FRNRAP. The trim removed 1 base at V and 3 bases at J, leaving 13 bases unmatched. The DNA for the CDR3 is TGTGCTAGTGGTTTGGATCGTCCCGGGACAGGGACCTTCTACAATGAGCAGTTCTTC. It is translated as CASGLDRPGTGTFYNEQFF. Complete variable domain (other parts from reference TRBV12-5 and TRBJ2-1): DARVTQTPRHKVTEMGQEVTMRCQPILGHNTVFWYRQTMMQGLELLAYFRNRAPLDDSGMPKDRFSAEMPDATLATLKIQPSEPRDSAVYFCASGLDRPGTGTFYNEQFFGPGTRLTVL.